This T cell receptor beta chain was identified in a study of CD8+CD57+ T cells in acquired aplastic anemia. Study-level results: Overlapping CD8+ CDR3 repertoires of patients and controls contained around 30 shared sequences.

Trimming took off 4 bases at V and 4 bases at J, with 11 bases between the two ends. Germline lookup yields CDR1 KGHSH and CDR2 LQKENI. The CDR3 spans 13 residues. Patients included in sequencing had previously demonstrated CD8+CD57+ cell expansion by flow cytometry. CDR3 and TCR beta VDJ profiling relied on a genomic DNA template. TCRdb analysed the reads with MiXCR anew, one entry per CDR3 protein. The repertoire holds approximately 130,000 distinct CDR3 sequences, with almost 40% as singletons. This clonotype was seen at least ten times. Its antigen is unknown. Source material: sorted CD4+, CD8+, or CD8+CD57+ T cells (not recorded which) from PBMCs. The V gene is TRBV18, the J gene TRBJ2-7, with D possibly matching TRBD1 (5 bases). The source is a human donor with aplastic anemia. CDR3 nucleotide sequence: TGTGCCAGCTCACGCGCCCCAGGGTACGAGCAGTACGTC. Residues: CASSRAPGYEQYV.